This is a list of T cell receptor beta chains from one sample in a study of shared clonotypes between healthy human individuals. The assay was immunoSEQ multiplex PCR, and TCRdb's table has in-frame clones only and misses some. The profile shows fewer than 700,000 clones, roughly four fifths of them singletons. The sample consisted of PBMCs. The receptors were sampled from a woman aged 40-49 years in good health. Some clones in this sample may be carry-over from other donors' samples. Both conserved end residues are part of each CDR3. Each record gives: J gene, D gene, V gene, clone size, CDR3 DNA, CDR3 protein. The D gene is left open where the match is weak. A row's size may be missing; if present it is once, few, many or a size class.

>TRBJ2-3|NA|TRBV6-5|NA
TGTGCCAGCAGTTACTCGGGCGTAAGCACAGATACGCAGTATTTT
CASSYSGVSTDTQYF
>TRBJ2-7|NA|TRBV30|NA
TGTGCCTGGAGGTTGGGGCAGGCCCCCTACGAGCAGTACTTC
CAWRLGQAPYEQYF
>TRBJ1-4|NA|TRBV27|few
TGTGCCAGCAGTTTACGTGGGGATGGAAAACTGTTTTTT
CASSLRGDGKLFF
>TRBJ2-2|NA|TRBV6-5|NA
TGTGCCAGCAGTTACCTGGGACCTTTCACCGGGGAGCTGTTTTTT
CASSYLGPFTGELFF
>TRBJ2-1|NA|TRBV6-1|NA
TGTGCCAGCAGTGAAGCAGTGAGGGCTTTAACGGTCGAGCAGTTCTTC
CASSEAVRALTVEQFF
>TRBJ1-1|NA|TRBV18|NA
TGTGCCAGCTCAACAGGGAGGAACACTGAAGCTTTCTTT
CASSTGRNTEAFF
>TRBJ2-1|TRBD2|TRBV7-9|NA
TGTGCCAGCAGCTTTAGCGGGGGGAGTGAGCAGTTCTTC
CASSFSGGSEQFF
>TRBJ2-3|NA|TRBV5-5|NA
TGTGCCAGCAGCTTCGGACGGAGGGGTAGCACAGATACGCAGTATTTT
CASSFGRRGSTDTQYF
>TRBJ2-2|NA|TRBV30|once
TGTGCCTGGAGTATTGCCTCGGGGGAGCTGTTTTTT
CAWSIASGELFF
>TRBJ2-5|NA|TRBV28|NA
TGTGCCAGCAGTCCCGGTCCGTCGGAGACCCAGTACTTC
CASSPGPSETQYF
>TRBJ2-7|TRBD1|TRBV29-1|NA
TGCAGCGTTGCTGGGACAGCCAACAGAGAGCAGTACTTC
CSVAGTANREQYF
>TRBJ1-4|TRBD1|TRBV27|NA
TGTGCCAGCAGTACAGTCCAGGGACAGGGTATAGAAAAACTGTTTTTT
CASSTVQGQGIEKLFF
>TRBJ1-3|NA|TRBV30|NA
TGTGCCTGGAGTGTACGAGGGACGGACACCATATATTTT
CAWSVRGTDTIYF
>TRBJ2-1|NA|TRBV10-3|NA
TGTGCCATCAGTGGCTGGGGCGGTGAGCAGTTCTTC
CAISGWGGEQFF
>TRBJ1-2|TRBD1|TRBV7-3|NA
TGTGCCAGCAGCACGGACAGGGCGAACGATGGCTACACCTTC
CASSTDRANDGYTF
>TRBJ2-7|NA|TRBV18|NA
TGTGCCAGCTCACCACCGTCCGGGTACGAGCAGTACTTC
CASSPPSGYEQYF
>TRBJ2-3|TRBD2|TRBV2|NA
TGTGCCAGCGGTGTGGGACTAGCGGGAGGGGGCGATACGCAGTATTTT
CASGVGLAGGGDTQYF
>TRBJ2-3|TRBD1|TRBV6-1|many
TGTGCCAGCAGTGGGACAGGGGGCGCAGATACGCAGTATTTT
CASSGTGGADTQYF
>TRBJ1-5|NA|TRBV6-6|few
TGTGCCAGCAGTTACGACCATAGCAATCAGCCCCAGCATTTT
CASSYDHSNQPQHF
>TRBJ2-1|TRBD2|TRBV6-6|NA
TGTGCCAGCAGAACTAAGCGGGGGCCCTACAATGAGCAGTTCTTC
CASRTKRGPYNEQFF
>TRBJ2-2|NA|TRBV11-2|NA
TGTGCCAGCAGCCCCACAGGAGCAACAACGAACACCGGGGAGCTGTTTTTT
CASSPTGATTNTGELFF
>TRBJ2-7|TRBD2|TRBV2|NA
TGTGCCAGCAGTCTTAGACTAGCGCACTCCTACGAGCAGTACTTC
CASSLRLAHSYEQYF
>TRBJ1-5|TRBD1|TRBV27|NA
TGTGCCAGCAGTCCAAATACAGGGGGTAATCAGCCCCAGCATTTT
CASSPNTGGNQPQHF
>TRBJ2-1|NA|TRBV2|NA
TGTGCCAGCATCCGACTGTCGGCTAGGGGTTTTATCGATGAGCAGTTCTTC
CASIRLSARGFIDEQFF